This passage covers 22 T cell receptor beta chains from one sample sequenced in a study of response to subunit inactivated influenza vaccine. TCRdb fed the RT-PCR reads into MiXCR, producing one record per CDR3 protein. Among around 850,000 distinct CDR3 sequences listed, about 18% were seen once. The sequenced sample was PBMCs from blood, obtained about 5 days after vaccination. Source of these receptors: a man aged 50 or older who received an inactivated influenza vaccine.

This clonotype was counted many times. The chain recombines TRBV7-2 with TRBJ2-1, with unresolved D. The CDR3 extends over 11 amino acids. V lost 1 base to trimming and J lost 8 bases, with 3 bases between them. The germline CDR1 and CDR2 sequences are SGHTA and FQGNSA. CDR3 region: CASSLVYEQFF. Written as DNA, the CDR3 is TGTGCCAGCAGCTTAGTCTATGAGCAGTTCTTC.

This clonotype was picked up a small number of times. The V and J genes are TRBV12-3 or TRBV12-4 and TRBJ2-7; the D is unclear. The CDR3 is 12 amino acids. With 2 bases removed from V and 3 bases from J, the gap between germline ends came to 5 bases. CDR3 sequence (DNA): TGTGCCAGCAGTTTACTTTTCTACGAGCAGTACTTC. It codes for CASSLLFYEQYF.

This clonotype has a handful of counts. The V and J genes are TRBV20-1 and TRBJ1-5, with a tentative D call TRBD1 (5 bases). The CDR3 spans 14 residues. CDR1 DFQATT and CDR2 SNEGSKA come from the germline V gene (reference sequence). Trimming removed 2 bases from V and 4 bases from J, with 12 bases in between. The CDR3 nucleotides read TGCAGTGCTAGAAGGAGGGGATTTAATCAGCCCCAGCATTTT. The encoded protein is CSARRRGFNQPQHF.

The rearrangement joins TRBV11-1 to TRBJ2-1; no reliable D call. Trimming pared 1 base from V and 4 bases from J, leaving 14 bases between. Germline V gene sequence: CDR1 SGHAT, CDR2 FQDESV (reference sequence). This CDR3 region has 16 residues. The DNA of the CDR3 is TGTGCCAGCAGCTTAGTCCAGAGTGGGTTATACAATGAGCAGTTCTTC. Amino acids: CASSLVQSGLYNEQFF.

In regard to this clonotype: A read error may account for a junction end that differs from germline. The V and J genes are TRBV20-1 and TRBJ2-5; 12 nucleotides agree with TRBD2. Looked up from germline, CDR1 is DFQATT and CDR2 is SNEGSKA (reference sequence). The CDR3 spans 15 residues. CDR3: CSASGLAGMQDTQYF. CDR3 coding DNA: TGCAGTGCTAGCGGACTAGCGGGAATGCAAGATACCCAGTACTTC.

The chain is built from TRBV20-1 and TRBJ1-5; TRBD1 aligns across 7 bases. The CDR3 spans 15 residues. In germline, CDR1 is DFQATT, CDR2 SNEGSKA (reference sequence). With V trimmed by 3 bases and J by 2 bases, 7 bases remained unmatched. The CDR3 loop is CSASLSGGRNQPQHF. The CDR3 DNA is TGCAGTGCTAGTTTGTCAGGGGGGCGCAATCAGCCCCAGCATTTT.

This clonotype appeared a few times. The chain links TRBV4-3 to TRBJ2-7; TRBD1 matches 7 bases. Germline V gene sequence: CDR1 LGHNA, CDR2 YSLEER. This CDR3 spans 18 amino acids. Trimming cost V 0 bases and J 0 bases; bases outside gene matches: 11. The CDR3 spells CASSQEYFGTVSSYEQYF. For the CDR3, the DNA is TGCGCCAGCAGCCAAGAATATTTTGGGACAGTAAGCTCCTACGAGCAGTACTTC.

This clonotype appeared a few times. This chain's CDR3 is CASSLSFSGNTIYF. The DNA of the CDR3 is TGTGCCAGCAGTCTATCGTTTTCTGGAAACACCATATATTTT. The rearrangement joins TRBV12-3 or TRBV12-4 to TRBJ1-3; no reliable D call. CDR3 length equals 14 residues. V lost 5 bases, J lost 1 base, and 9 bases lay in between.

CDR3 residues: CASSYTGLLETQYF. CDR3 bases: TGCGCCAGCAGCTACACGGGACTACTAGAAACCCAGTACTTC. The V gene is TRBV5-1, the J gene TRBJ2-5; TRBD2 matches 7 bases. The V gene's germline CDR1 is SGHRS and CDR2 YFSETQ. Losses at the gene ends were 3 bases for V and 8 bases for J; bases not matched to a gene: 10. This CDR3 is built from 14 residues.

The V and J genes are TRBV30 and TRBJ2-1, with 8 bases that match TRBD1. The V gene's germline CDR1 is GTSNPN and CDR2 SVGIG (reference sequence). This CDR3 has 15 residues. V shed 2 bases, J shed 4 bases, and the junction held 7 bases outside the gene matches. The DNA of the CDR3 is TGTGCCTGGAGTCGGACAGGGAATGGGTACAATGAGCAGTTCTTC. It translates to CAWSRTGNGYNEQFF.

V gene TRBV12-3 or TRBV12-4 combines with J gene TRBJ2-2, with 8 bases lining up with TRBD2. Unmatched junction bases numbered 5, after V lost 8 bases and J lost 3 bases. The CDR3 is 14 amino acids. CDR3 sequence reads: CASHLAGYTGELFF. CDR3 nucleotide sequence: TGTGCCAGCCACCTAGCGGGCTACACCGGGGAGCTGTTTTTT.

The chain joins TRBV19 to TRBJ2-7; D unclear. Between the trimmed V and J ends, which lost 3 bases and 7 bases, there was a span of 16 bases. This CDR3 is 14 amino acids long. The germline V gene encodes CDR1 LNHDA and CDR2 SQIVND (reference sequence). CDR3 sequence (DNA): TGTGCCAGTAGTATTAATTGGCCATCCGGGGAGCAGTACTTC. Translated, it gives CASSINWPSGEQYF.

The rearrangement joins TRBV5-1 to TRBJ2-5; D gene uncertain. Between the trimmed V and J ends, which lost 1 base and 5 bases, there was a span of 21 bases. This CDR3 spans 17 amino acids. Germline V lookup: CDR1 SGHRS, CDR2 YFSETQ. The CDR3, as DNA: TGCGCCAGCAGCTTGTCGGCAAACTTCGGGCTCATTGAGACCCAGTACTTC. Its translation is CASSLSANFGLIETQYF.

The J gene is TRBJ2-3, the V gene TRBV29-1; TRBD1 matches at 7 bases. Trimming took 4 bases from V and 3 from J; bases not matched to a gene: 13. There are 16 residues in the CDR3. The germline V gene encodes CDR1 SQVTM and CDR2 ANQGSEA. The CDR3 loop reads CSVAPTGSWRTDTQYF. The CDR3 region has the DNA TGCAGCGTTGCCCCGACAGGGTCGTGGAGGACAGATACGCAGTATTTT.

In this sample, this clonotype turned up a few times. The rearrangement uses TRBV4-1 and TRBJ2-7, with 7 bases aligning to TRBD1. The germline CDR1 and CDR2 sequences are MGHRA and YSYEKL. Trimming removed 2 bases from V and 3 bases from J; junction bases left unmatched: 7. The CDR3 covers 15 residues. The CDR3 region is CASSQRTGEVYEQYF. In nucleotides, the CDR3 is TGCGCCAGCAGCCAAAGGACAGGTGAGGTCTACGAGCAGTACTTC.

This clonotype was seen repeatedly, ten times or more. This chain uses TRBV7-2 with TRBJ1-2; D might be TRBD1 (5 bases). This CDR3 has 15 residues. Per the germline V gene, CDR1 is SGHTA and CDR2 is FQGNSA. The V end was cut by 4 bases, the J end by 4 bases, with 16 bases between. CDR3: CASSSHGAWSYGYTF. In DNA form, the CDR3 reads TGTGCCAGCAGCTCCCATGGGGCCTGGTCCTATGGCTACACCTTC.

This clonotype showed up just a few times. J is TRBJ2-1 and V is TRBV20-1; a weak D match, TRBD2 (6 bases). The CDR3 runs to 13 residues. Per germline, CDR1 DFQATT and CDR2 SNEGSKA (reference sequence). Between the trimmed V and J ends, which lost 8 bases and 8 bases, there was a span of 19 bases. CDR3 residues: CSKGEDMGYEQFF. For the CDR3, the DNA is TGCAGTAAAGGGGAGGACATGGGGTATGAGCAGTTCTTC.

V is TRBV3-1 and J is TRBJ1-1; no firm D call. Germline-derived CDR1 and CDR2 are LGHDT and YNNKEL (reference sequence). V shed 1 base and J shed 5 bases, with 11 bases lying between them. The CDR3 sequence is 14 residues long. CDR3 protein: CASSQGPVGTEAFF. CDR3 nucleotides: TGTGCCAGCAGCCAAGGCCCCGTAGGTACTGAAGCTTTCTTT.

V usage is TRBV7-9 and J usage is TRBJ2-1; D not certain. CDR1 is SEHNR and CDR2 is FQNEAQ in the germline V gene (reference sequence). The V end was cut by 5 bases, the J end by 7 bases, with 9 bases between. The CDR3 is 12 amino acids. CDR3 bases: TGTGCCAGCAGCCCGGTCGAAAATGAGCAGTTCTTC. As protein: CASSPVENEQFF.

This clonotype was picked up a small number of times. The genes are TRBV5-6 and TRBJ1-1; D may be TRBD1 (5 bases). Trimming left V 4 bases short and J 0 bases short, with 10 bases between. The CDR3 loop spans 14 amino acids. Germline CDR1 SGHDT, CDR2 YYEEEE. DNA for the CDR3: TGTGCCAGCAGCCGGGGACGGATGAACACTGAAGCTTTCTTT. It translates to CASSRGRMNTEAFF.

The genes are TRBV12-3 or TRBV12-4 and TRBJ1-2, with unresolved D. Trimming stripped 3 bases from V and 4 bases from J, with 9 bases between. There are 13 residues in the CDR3. CDR3 protein: CASSFQQGYGYTF. Written as DNA, the CDR3 is TGTGCCAGCAGTTTTCAACAAGGCTATGGCTACACCTTC.

The chain joins TRBV28 to TRBJ1-1, with D possibly matching TRBD1 (6 bases). The CDR3 runs 16 residues. Germline values: CDR1 MDHEN, CDR2 SYDVKM. The V gene lost 8 bases and the J gene lost 4 bases, with 23 bases spanning the gap. In DNA form, the CDR3 reads TGTGCCAGCGGCTCCGGTTGGGGGGCTGGGGGCACTGAAGCTTTCTTT. Translation gives CASGSGWGAGGTEAFF. Full variable domain (missing parts from reference TRBV28 and TRBJ1-1): DVKVTQSSRYLVKRTGEKVFLECVQDMDHENMFWYRQDPGLGLRLIYFSYDVKMKEKGDIPEGYSVSREKKERFSLILESASTNQTSMYLCASGSGWGAGGTEAFFGQGTRLTVV.